This T cell receptor (beta chain) was captured by sequencing in a study of blood T cell repertoires in COVID-19. At the level of the study: Sites across the United States, Italy and Spain contributed samples from acute and convalescent COVID-19. The analysed material was cDNA or gDNA that came from T cells, B-cell-depleted T cells, or PBMCs.

Per the original data handling: Using reference gene primer amplification, nucleated cell counts were estimated. Measured with immunoSEQ multiplex PCR; TCRdb has only the in-frame clones, and not every one. V and J calls and clone size follow that table, whereas D and trimming were derived from the DNA. The sample records 53,000 or so clones, about nine tenths being singletons. The sample holds one count of this clone. The receptor was derived from a middle-aged man with acute or convalescent COVID-19. The sample consisted of peripheral blood.

The CDR3 DNA is TGTGCCAGCAGCATCACCCAGGGGGCGGTTAGCACTGAAGCTTTCTTT. This sequence encodes CASSITQGAVSTEAFF. The genes are TRBV9 and TRBJ1-1; 8 bases map to TRBD1. With V trimmed by 4 bases and J by 4 bases, 12 bases remained unmatched. CDR3 length: 16 amino acids. Germline V CDR1 and CDR2: SGDLS, YYNGEE.